Below, 32 T cell receptor beta chains from the same sample are listed, as sequenced in a study of shared clonotypes between healthy human individuals. The table came from immunoSEQ multiplex PCR; TCRdb's copy has only in-frame clones and leaves some out. The repertoire consists of about 2.1 million clones, with around 93% occurring once and the leading ten covering less than 2%. CD45RO negativity and positive selection for CCR7 defined naive CD8 cells, a population that excluded terminally differentiated effector memory CD45RA+ cells. Sequences were obtained from naive CD8+ T cells from PBMCs. The source is a man younger than 35 in good health. Some clones in this sample may be carry-over from other donors' samples.

The chain carries TRBV7-9 and TRBJ2-7; D not certain. CDR3 length: 14 amino acids. Deletions cut 1 base from V and 4 bases from J, with 11 bases between. CDR1 and CDR2 from the germline V gene are SEHNR and FQNEAQ (reference sequence). This chain's CDR3 is CASSLDGNPYEQYF. The CDR3 nucleotides read TGTGCCAGCAGCTTAGACGGCAACCCTTACGAGCAGTACTTC.

The chain links TRBV7-6 to TRBJ2-2, with D perhaps matching TRBD2 (6 bases). CDR1 is SGHVS and CDR2 is FNYEAQ in the germline V gene. V shed 1 base and J shed 1 base, with 7 bases lying between them. This CDR3 comprises 15 residues. CDR3 loop: CASSLEGGNTGELFF. The CDR3 DNA reads as TGTGCCAGCAGCTTAGAGGGAGGGAACACCGGGGAGCTGTTTTTT.

This chain connects TRBV29-1 to TRBJ2-3; 7 bases are a match to TRBD2. The J segment lost 5 bases and the V segment lost 6 bases, leaving 14 bases of the junction unmatched. CDR3 length equals 15 residues. CDR1 and CDR2 (germline): SQVTM, ANQGSEA. The CDR3 spells CSVRFSGMVLDTQYF. In nucleotides, the CDR3 is TGCAGCGTCCGCTTCAGCGGGATGGTTCTAGATACGCAGTATTTT.

This clone was detected once. The chain couples TRBV4-1 to TRBJ2-6; D may be TRBD1 or TRBD2 (5 bases each). Trimming left V 1 base short and J 0 bases short, with 10 bases between. CDR3 size: 17 residues. CDR1 and CDR2 from the germline V gene are MGHRA and YSYEKL. CDR3 DNA: TGCGCCAGCAGCCAAGTCGCAGGGAGCTCTGGGGCCAACGTCCTGACTTTC. Protein: CASSQVAGSSGANVLTF.

Comment on this clone: This sample includes further DNA sequences coding for the same CDR3. Here the CDR3 DNA reads TGCGCCAGCAGCTTGACAGGTAGTTCCTACGAGCAGTACTTC. This translates into CASSLTGSSYEQYF. The chain is built from TRBV5-1 and TRBJ2-7, with a weak D call TRBD1 (5 bases). With 1 base removed from V and 1 base from J, the gap between germline ends came to 9 bases. From germline, CDR1 is SGHRS and CDR2 YFSETQ. This CDR3 is built from 14 residues. The full variable domain, in which reference TRBV5-1 and TRBJ2-7 provide the parts outside the CDR3, is KAGVTQTPRYLIKTRGQQVTLSCSPISGHRSVSWYQQTPGQGLQFLFEYFSETQRNKGNFPGRFSGRQFSNSRSEMNVSTLELGDSALYLCASSLTGSSYEQYFGPGTRLTVT.

To note about this clone: Other DNA variants within this sample encode the same CDR3. The chain is built from TRBV28 and TRBJ2-7; D gene unclear. Germline V gene data show CDR1 as MDHEN and CDR2 as SYDVKM. This CDR3 comprises 12 residues. V lost 5 bases, J lost 3 bases, and 8 bases lay in between. The CDR3, as DNA: TGTGCCAGCAGTGGCGAGGTCTACGAGCAGTACTTC. Its protein is CASSGEVYEQYF.

The chain couples TRBV5-1 to TRBJ1-1; TRBD1 agrees at 8 bases. The CDR3 runs 17 residues. The V and J ends lost 0 bases and 0 bases, in that order; junction bases with no gene match: 7. CDR1 and CDR2 (germline): SGHRS, YFSETQ. The CDR3 region is CASSLGPWTGMNTEAFF. The CDR3 DNA follows: TGCGCCAGCAGCTTGGGGCCCTGGACAGGGATGAACACTGAAGCTTTCTTT.

CDR3 loop: CASSEGQGIRYGYTF. The CDR3 DNA follows: TGTGCCAGCAGCGAGGGACAGGGGATACGCTATGGCTACACCTTC. The rearrangement links TRBV9 to TRBJ1-2; 10 nucleotides agree with TRBD1. The germline gives CDR1 SGDLS, CDR2 YYNGEE. The CDR3 runs 15 residues. V lost 3 bases to trimming and J lost 4 bases; unmatched junction nucleotides: 6.

V gene TRBV6-1 combines with J gene TRBJ2-2; no firm D call. The CDR3 loop spans 15 amino acids. V was clipped by 1 base and J by 7 bases, with 13 bases between them. Germline V gene lookup returns CDR1 MNHNS and CDR2 SASEGT. CDR3 in DNA: TGTGCCAGCAGTGAAGTCCTAGTCTTAGGCGGGGAGCTGTTTTTT. Its protein product is CASSEVLVLGGELFF.

The chain recombines TRBV7-8 with TRBJ1-1; no definite D call. CDR3 length equals 14 residues. Germline lookup yields CDR1 SGHVS and CDR2 FQNEAQ. Trimming removed 5 bases from V and 2 bases from J, with 12 bases in between. The CDR3 coding sequence is TGTGCCAGCAGCCTCTGGTCACTAAACACTGAAGCTTTCTTT. Residues: CASSLWSLNTEAFF. Full variable domain (remainder filled in from reference TRBV7-8 and TRBJ1-1): GAGVSQSPRYKVAKRGQDVALRCDPISGHVSLFWYQQALGQGPEFLTYFQNEAQLDKSGLPSDRFFAERPEGSVSTLKIQRTQQEDSAVYLCASSLWSLNTEAFFGQGTRLTVV.

There are a few counts of this clone. The CDR3 bases are TGTGCCAGTAGCACCTTCGGGGGAATCGATGAGCAGTTCTTC. Translated: CASSTFGGIDEQFF. The chain has TRBV19 and TRBJ2-1; TRBD2 is a possible D gene (6 bases). Germline-derived CDR1 and CDR2 are LNHDA and SQIVND (reference sequence). Trimming cost V 6 bases and J 8 bases, with 17 bases left between them. The CDR3 runs to 14 residues.

The chain is built from TRBV19 and TRBJ2-7; 8 bases are a match to TRBD1. After removal of 5 bases from V and 5 bases from J, the junction contained 5 bases not matched to a gene. This CDR3 is 13 amino acids long. Germline V gene sequence: CDR1 LNHDA, CDR2 SQIVND (reference sequence). CDR3 amino acids: CASSARGLDEQYF. The CDR3 bases are TGTGCCAGTAGTGCCAGGGGGCTCGACGAGCAGTACTTC.

In its sample, this clone was seen a few times. The V call is TRBV18, the J call TRBJ1-5; D is possibly TRBD1 (6 bases). The V end lost 3 bases, the J end lost 4 bases, and 19 bases lay between the germline ends. The germline gives CDR1 KGHSH, CDR2 LQKENI. The CDR3 length is 17 residues. The CDR3 DNA sequence: TGTGCCAGCTCACCCCCTGTGGGGGGGCCTTTTAATCAGCCCCAGCATTTT. Its protein product is CASSPPVGGPFNQPQHF.

CDR3 loop: CASSADRGLRNTIYF. The CDR3 nucleotides read TGTGCCAGCAGTGCCGACAGGGGACTTAGAAACACCATATATTTT. The rearrangement joins TRBV6-1 to TRBJ1-3, with 8 positions matching TRBD1. The CDR3 totals 15 residues. Per the germline V gene, CDR1 is MNHNS and CDR2 is SASEGT. The J segment lost 5 bases and the V segment lost 4 bases, leaving 7 bases of the junction unmatched.

This clone was observed a single time. This chain uses TRBV7-6 with TRBJ2-2; possibly TRBD1 or TRBD2 for D (5 bases each). V was cut by 5 bases and J by 6 bases, with 13 bases left in between. Germline V lookup: CDR1 SGHVS, CDR2 FNYEAQ. The CDR3 totals 14 residues. This chain's CDR3 is CASSPKLGAGELFF. CDR3 bases: TGTGCCAGCAGCCCCAAACTAGGGGCCGGGGAGCTGTTTTTT.

The V gene is TRBV27, the J gene TRBJ2-7; 12 nucleotides match TRBD2. The CDR3 has 17 residues. Germline V lookup: CDR1 MNHEY, CDR2 SMNVEV (reference sequence). V gave up 4 bases and J gave up 2 bases; unmatched junction bases: 9. Here the CDR3 reads CASSYGTSGLPPYEQYF. The CDR3 coding sequence is TGTGCCAGCAGTTATGGGACTAGCGGGCTACCCCCCTACGAGCAGTACTTC.

The V call is TRBV6-6, the J call TRBJ2-7, with 9 bases identical to TRBD2. The CDR3 is made up of 14 amino acids. Trimming cost V 5 bases and J 4 bases; bases outside gene matches: 6. The germline CDR1 and CDR2 sequences are MNHNY and SVGAGI (reference sequence). The CDR3 region is CASSAGTSIYEQYF. The CDR3 DNA reads TGTGCCAGCAGTGCCGGGACTAGCATTTACGAGCAGTACTTC.

This clone came up once. The J gene is TRBJ2-3, the V gene TRBV28; weak D call: TRBD1 (5 bases). Per the germline V gene, CDR1 is MDHEN and CDR2 is SYDVKM. The CDR3 length is 16 residues. The V and J ends lost 2 bases and 6 bases respectively, with 18 bases between them. CDR3: CASSLGYSQGWDTQYF. The CDR3 DNA reads TGTGCCAGCAGTTTAGGGTATTCGCAGGGTTGGGATACGCAGTATTTT.

A remark on this clone: The identical CDR3 is also encoded by other nucleotide sequences in the sample. V usage is TRBV5-1 and J usage is TRBJ2-7; 7 nucleotides agree with TRBD2. This CDR3 has 14 amino acids. J was trimmed by 1 base and V by 4 bases; bases with no gene match: 5. Germline V gene lookup returns CDR1 SGHRS and CDR2 YFSETQ. The CDR3 nucleotides read TGCGCCAGCAGCCCCCGGGGGGAGTCCTACGAGCAGTACTTC. Amino acid sequence: CASSPRGESYEQYF.

In its sample, this clone was seen once. The chain employs TRBV5-1 and TRBJ2-7; 10 bases align to TRBD2. Germline V CDR1 and CDR2: SGHRS, YFSETQ. CDR3 length: 17 residues. With 0 bases clipped from V and 2 bases from J, the junction kept 8 bases outside the gene matches. DNA of the CDR3: TGCGCCAGCAGCTTGGTCCTAGCGGGAGAACCACCCTACGAGCAGTACTTC. This sequence encodes CASSLVLAGEPPYEQYF.

V usage is TRBV7-2 and J usage is TRBJ2-1, with D tentatively TRBD1 (6 bases). Germline CDR1 and CDR2: SGHTA and FQGNSA. Trimming left V 5 bases short and J 4 bases short, with 21 bases between. The CDR3 has 17 amino acids. For the CDR3, the DNA is TGTGCCAGCAGCGGGGCCCCTATGACAGGTACTTACAATGAGCAGTTCTTC. Encoded protein: CASSGAPMTGTYNEQFF.

The chain is built from TRBV27 and TRBJ2-7; D perhaps matches TRBD1 (6 bases). Trimming cost V 2 bases and J 0 bases, with 17 bases left between them. Per germline, CDR1 MNHEY and CDR2 SMNVEV (reference sequence). This CDR3 contains 17 residues. Written as DNA, the CDR3 is TGTGCCAGCAGTTTACCTTTAACAGGGAGTCCCTCCTACGAGCAGTACTTC. It translates to CASSLPLTGSPSYEQYF.

This chain joins TRBV7-2 and TRBJ2-7; a possible D gene is TRBD1 (5 bases). There are 16 residues in the CDR3. The V gene's germline CDR1 is SGHTA and CDR2 FQGNSA. V was pared by 1 base and J by 1 base, with 14 bases between. CDR3: CASSLVAPRQSYEQYF. CDR3 sequence (DNA): TGTGCCAGCAGCTTAGTAGCCCCTCGACAGTCCTACGAGCAGTACTTC.

This chain links TRBV4-2 with TRBJ2-2; D call uncertain. The V gene's germline CDR1 is LGHNA and CDR2 YNFKEQ. The CDR3 length is 16 residues. The V end lost 1 base, the J end lost 6 bases, and 15 bases lay between the germline ends. The chain's CDR3 is CASSQVTGSRPGELFF. The CDR3 bases are TGTGCCAGCAGCCAAGTGACCGGCTCTAGACCCGGGGAGCTGTTTTTT.

The genes are TRBV4-3 and TRBJ1-1, with D perhaps TRBD1 (5 bases). CDR1 and CDR2 (germline): LGHNA, YSLEER. Trimming took off 3 bases at V and 5 bases at J, with 16 bases between the two ends. The CDR3 sequence is 15 residues long. This CDR3 reads CASSQGKGRKTEAFF. The CDR3 DNA is TGCGCCAGCAGCCAGGGGAAGGGGCGGAAGACTGAAGCTTTCTTT.

This clone has a handful of counts. This CDR3 reads CAWSADSLNQPQHF. The CDR3, as DNA: TGTGCCTGGAGTGCCGACAGTCTCAATCAGCCCCAGCATTTT. The chain combines TRBV30 with TRBJ1-5, with D possibly being TRBD1 (5 bases). The CDR3 is 14 residues long. CDR1 is GTSNPN and CDR2 is SVGIG in the germline V gene (reference sequence). The germline V and J ends were trimmed by 1 base and 3 bases, with 10 bases remaining between them. Looking up the rest from reference TRBV30 and TRBJ1-5 gives the full variable domain: SQTIHQWPATLVQPVGSPLSLECTVEGTSNPNLYWYRQAAGRGLQLLFYSVGIGQISSEVPQNLSASRPQDRQFILSSKKLLLSDSGFYLCAWSADSLNQPQHFGDGTRLSIL.

This clone was seen a handful of times. Other DNA sequences in this sample translate to the same CDR3. The chain combines TRBV7-9 with TRBJ1-1; D gene ambiguous. Looked up from germline, CDR1 is SEHNR and CDR2 is FQNEAQ (reference sequence). Between the trimmed V and J ends, which lost 1 base and 0 bases, there was a span of 6 bases. The CDR3 sequence is 14 residues long. CDR3 sequence (DNA): TGTGCCAGCAGCTTAGGGCCCTTGAACACTGAAGCTTTCTTT. This gives the protein CASSLGPLNTEAFF.

The chain joins TRBV27 to TRBJ1-4; the match to TRBD1 covers 8 bases. J gave up 5 bases and V 7 bases, and 12 bases lay outside the gene matches. The CDR3 extends over 16 amino acids. Germline V gives CDR1 MNHEY, CDR2 SMNVEV (reference sequence). In DNA, the CDR3 is TGTGCCAGCACCCAGGGGGCGGGACGGAAGAATGAAAAACTGTTTTTT. It encodes CASTQGAGRKNEKLFF.

Here the CDR3 reads CASGFVRGAGYGYTF. The CDR3 DNA reads as TGTGCTAGTGGTTTTGTACGTGGGGCAGGCTATGGCTACACCTTC. V gene TRBV12-5 combines with J gene TRBJ1-2; tentatively, D is TRBD1 (5 bases). Germline CDR1 LGHNT, CDR2 FRNRAP. The CDR3 loop spans 15 amino acids. V lost 3 bases and J lost 4, with 15 bases in between.

The chain links TRBV7-9 to TRBJ1-2; D unresolved. The CDR3 runs to 14 residues. V was cut by 2 bases and J by 0 bases, with 7 bases left in between. Germline V CDR1 and CDR2: SEHNR, FQNEAQ (reference sequence). Written as DNA, the CDR3 is TGTGCCAGCAGCTTATCCACAGCTAACTATGGCTACACCTTC. This codes for CASSLSTANYGYTF.

In DNA form, the CDR3 reads TGTGCCAGCAGCGGGGACGTTGATGAGCAGTTCTTC. Residues: CASSGDVDEQFF. This chain joins TRBV9 and TRBJ2-1, with D perhaps assigned TRBD1 or TRBD2 (5 bases each). Germline V gene lookup returns CDR1 SGDLS and CDR2 YYNGEE. CDR3 length equals 12 residues. Trimming removed 3 bases from V and 8 bases from J, with 9 bases in between.

Regarding this clone: Other DNA sequences within the sample encode an identical CDR3. J is TRBJ2-1 and V is TRBV5-4; the match to TRBD2 covers 15 bases. The CDR3 consists of 14 residues. CDR1 is SGHNT and CDR2 is YYREEE in the germline V gene (reference sequence). V dropped 2 bases and J dropped 10; count of bases not matched to a gene: 1. The CDR3 spells CASSLGLAGGEQFF. CDR3 nucleotide sequence: TGTGCCAGCAGCTTAGGACTAGCGGGAGGGGAGCAGTTCTTC.